This T cell receptor beta chain was retrieved from a study of STAT5B mutations in CD4+ large granular lymphocyte leukemia (dated by TCRdb to the early 2020s). Regarding the complete study: Among healthy controls, the CDR3 'QG' motif was associated with a particular HLA allele. TCRbeta repertoires of CD4+ T-cell large granular lymphocyte leukemia patients were compared with those of healthy blood donors. The purity of purified fractions was confirmed by flow cytometry on FACSCanto II or FACSVerse to exceed 95% among lymphocytes. Broader findings and caveats from the paper: The data were not HLA-matched, and the higher clonality in CD4+ T-LGLL than in CD8+ T-LGLL could be due to the relatively small sample size. Greater clonality appeared to be present in CD4-sorted patient repertoires than in healthy CD4+ repertoires, and the difference was retained after the putative leukemic clones were removed. Main leukemic clonotypes were private to each patient, although around 25% of the main leukemic clonotypes were found at low frequency in the non-leukemic repertoires of other patients. Enrichment of TRBV06-family usage was observed among the top patient clones (8/27) relative to healthy controls (2/35).

Healthy controls were some 35 blood donors whose buffy coats came from the Finnish Red Cross blood service. All TCR-sequenced material derived from peripheral blood: patient blood samples and healthy donor buffy coats. Peripheral blood mononuclear cells were isolated by Ficoll-Hypaque gradient centrifugation. CD4+ cells were purified magnetically from the buffy coats of healthy controls. Genomic DNA was extracted using the Gentra Puregene Cell and Tissue kit, and a Qubit 2.0 fluorometer was used to quantify it. The immunoSEQ assay at survey resolution was applied to genomic DNA for sequencing of TCRbeta rearrangements. The original methods were these. In the TCR sequencing data, the smallest productive clonotype frequency that could be detected was 2.59 x 10-5. Only productive TCRbeta rearrangements, meaning sequences that were complete and in-frame, were kept for the analyses. Sample clonality was computed as Simpson clonality in the immunoSEQ Analyzer version 3.0. Clones were categorized by frequency as very rare, small, medium, large (1-20%) or hyperexpanded (>20%). Generation probabilities were estimated with OLGA 1.2.3, V-gene circos plots were made with VDJtools, specificities were looked up in VDJdb, and CDR3 motifs were identified with GLIPH. Here the immuneACCESS table is served through TCRdb, limited to in-frame sequences with V and J called. Missing clones are a known gap in these copies; in checked studies unresolved V genes cover under half, and the rest lacks a known reason. The V and J calls and clone size are taken from that table; D and trimming were inferred from the DNA. This sample holds about 30,000 clones; about 81% were observed only once. The top ten clones comprise 3.1% of the sample.

Trimming removed 2 bases from V and 0 bases from J, leaving 11 bases between the germline ends. CDR1 and CDR2 (MGHRA, YSYEKL) derive from the germline V gene. The CDR3 measures 15 amino acids from cysteine to phenylalanine. The retained sequence is limited to the CDR3, 45 bases, with the frame set at the first base. A remark on this clone: What this receptor recognizes is not known. Nothing much larger sits one base from this clone, and base qualities are not available.

Sequenced input: CD4+ T cells from blood buffy coats. This TCR derives from a human donor in good health. The sequence is built from TRBV4-1 and TRBJ2-7; D gene: possibly TRBD2, on 6 matching bases. CDR3 reads: CASSQHWDFSYEQYF. In nucleotide form, the sequence is TGCGCCAGCAGCCAACACTGGGACTTCTCCTACGAGCAGTACTTC.